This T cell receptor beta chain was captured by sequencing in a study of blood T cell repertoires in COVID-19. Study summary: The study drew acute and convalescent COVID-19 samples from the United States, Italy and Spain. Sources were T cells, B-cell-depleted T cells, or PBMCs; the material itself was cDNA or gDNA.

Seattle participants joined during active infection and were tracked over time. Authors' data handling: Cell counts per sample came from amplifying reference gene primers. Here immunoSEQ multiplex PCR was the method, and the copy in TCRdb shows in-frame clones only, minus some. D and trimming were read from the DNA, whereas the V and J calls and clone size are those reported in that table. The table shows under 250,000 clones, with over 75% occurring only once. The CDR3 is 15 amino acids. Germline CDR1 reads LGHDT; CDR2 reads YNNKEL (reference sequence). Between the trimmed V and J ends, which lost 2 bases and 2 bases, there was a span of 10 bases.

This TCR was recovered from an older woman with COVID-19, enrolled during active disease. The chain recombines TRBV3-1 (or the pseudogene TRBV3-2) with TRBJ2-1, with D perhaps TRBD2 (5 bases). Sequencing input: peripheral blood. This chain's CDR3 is CASSQQRATYNEQFF. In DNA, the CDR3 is TGTGCCAGCAGCCAACAGAGGGCGACCTACAATGAGCAGTTCTTC.